This T cell receptor beta chain appears in the sequencing data of a study of control samples from healthy donors and cancer patients (dated by TCRdb to about 2020). The library was made by the immunoSEQ multiplex PCR assay. Drawn from immuneACCESS, this table holds only the in-frame rearrangements with V and J called that TCRdb kept. Clones are partly lost; checked studies trace under half to an unresolved V gene and leave the rest unexplained. For this sample the table gives around 130,000 clones, of which 90% to 95% were detected only once. The ten largest make up under 2% of the sample. A word on this clone: This clone's antigen is unknown. Qualities for individual bases were not recorded, and no much larger clone is one base off.

CDR1 and CDR2 (SGHRS, YFSETQ) derive from the germline V gene. The CDR3 goes from the cysteine to the phenylalanine over 16 residues. The sequence is cut down to CDR3 DNA, 48 bases in frame from base 1. Germline trimming: 2 bases from V, 1 base from J; junction bases outside gene matches: 4. The sequenced material came from PBMCs. This TCR was sampled from a man aged 50 to 60 with head and neck cancer. The chain uses TRBV5-1 and TRBJ2-7, with TRBD2 matching 12 junction bases. Read as DNA, the sequence is TGCGCCAGCAGCTTCACTAGCGGGGGGAGGTCCTACGAGCAGTACTTC. Its coded protein is CASSFTSGGRSYEQYF.